This entry describes one TCR beta chain. The antigen remains undetermined. The record originates from a study of immune evolution from preneoplasia to lung adenocarcinoma. Study-wide points: Normal lung had highest clonality; later lesions appeared denser, more diverse. Top clone frequencies peaked in normal lung, apparently declining through invasive adenocarcinoma.

Between the mid-2010s and the late 2010s, patients underwent resection in Japan or China. Produced via immunoSEQ multiplex PCR; TCRdb's table is partial and in-frame only. The sample carries 9,500 to 15,000 clones, approximately 87% recorded once. Germline loops: CDR1 LNHNV, CDR2 YYDKDF (reference sequence). The CDR3 length is 14 residues. V was cut by 3 bases and J by 2 bases, with 5 bases left in between. The chain couples TRBV15 to TRBJ2-6; D is unresolved. Source material: FFPE tissue from an adenomatous hyperplasia lung lesion. Specified subset: atypical adenomatous hyperplasia (AAH), lung preneoplasia. This clonotype was obtained from a person between 50 and 70 years old with lung adenocarcinoma. The CDR3: CATSRDAGANVLTF. The CDR3 nucleotides read TGTGCCACCAGCAGGGATGCTGGGGCCAACGTCCTGACTTTC.